This T cell receptor beta chain was sequenced in a study of T-cell reconstitution after alpha-beta-depleted transplantation in children (dated by TCRdb to the mid-2010s). As for the study more broadly: Using TCR repertoire profiling, the study followed T-cell immune reconstitution in a quantitative way in children after TCRalphabeta/CD19-depleted allogeneic hematopoietic cell transplantation.

The treatment or condition label, as the study defines it: allogeneic hematopoietic cell transplantation with graft depleted of TCRalphabeta T cells and CD19 B cells. Transplant recipients were children who received TCRalphabeta/CD19-depleted allogeneic hematopoietic cell grafts. This clonotype was seen a handful of times. Which antigen it targets is not known. No much larger clone is present one base from it, and per-base qualities are unavailable. General study outcomes and caveats: The frequencies of hyperexpanded clones fell over the following months, and after one year, T-cell counts and TCRbeta diversity were mostly attributed to newly produced T cells. Apparently early alphabetaT-cell count recovery about two months after transplant reportedly relied on only several hundred rapidly expanded clones derived from non-depleted graft cells. In some patients, high TCRbeta diversity at day 60 was attributed to recipient T cells and intrathymic progenitors that had survived conditioning.

Receptors were amplified or captured by PCR. Data came from an Illumina HiSeq 2500. To normalize quantification of the TCRbeta repertoire, the TCR libraries were built with molecular barcoding that relied on unique molecular identifiers. In-frame beta chains were kept once TCRdb had trimmed the public reads at Q25 with fastp and called clones with MiXCR. Identical CDR3 proteins give one entry, which carries the most common genes and DNA. This sample gives around 600,000 distinct CDR3 sequences in total; roughly 23% of them show up just once. Roughly 14% of the sample belongs to the ten largest clones. The material sequenced was PBMCs, mostly from graft donor cells, taken 360 days after TCRalphabeta/CD19-depleted stem cell transplant. The receptor was derived from a boy in the first two years of life who had a stem cell transplant for acute myeloid leukemia, so the T cells may come from the graft donor.

The CDR3 corresponds to CASSVRGDSASGNTIYF. The nucleotide sequence reads as follows: TGTGCCAGCAGCGTAAGGGGGGATTCTGCCTCTGGAAACACCATATATTTT. The V gene is TRBV9 and the J gene is TRBJ1-3; the D region possibly corresponds to TRBD1 (6 bases align). The germline V gene yields SGDLS for CDR1 and YYNGEE for CDR2. Trimming costs V 1 base and J 0 bases, and their ends lie 14 bases apart. The CDR3 has 17 amino acids, counting the end cysteine and phenylalanine. Solely the CDR3 DNA is kept, with 51 bases framed from the first base.